Below are 8 T cell receptor beta chains sequenced from a single sample in a study of metastatic and nonmetastatic thyroid tumors. TCRdb reanalyzed the PCR reads with MiXCR. The data contain 20,000 or so clones, approximately 29% of them seen just once; the ten biggest clones take up about 14%. Prior to thyroid surgery, none of the patients had received any treatment. The sequencing input was blood. These receptors were collected from a female donor with papillary thyroid cancer or a benign thyroid nodule (not recorded which). Some clones in this sample may be carry-over from other donors' samples.

By proportion, this clone is medium-sized (0.01 to 0.1%). This likely comes from a read error, as the CDR3 has no conserved phenylalanine or tryptophan at its end. The DNA is left out, because the CDR3 cannot be placed on it with certainty; the CDR3 is given as TCRdb lists it. V and J are TRBV24-1 and TRBJ2-7; TRBD1 was called by the table and not checked on the DNA. With termini counted, the CDR3 has 10 amino acids. The germline V gene encodes CDR1 KGHDR and CDR2 SFDVKD. CDR3 residues: CATSDPAAGY.

The genes are TRBV3-1 and TRBJ2-7; possibly TRBD1 for D (6 bases). Germline values: CDR1 LGHDT, CDR2 YNNKEL (reference sequence). Trimming took off 2 bases at V and 4 bases at J, with 12 bases between the two ends. CDR3 length equals 14 residues. CDR3 protein: CASSQSGVVYEQYF. In nucleotides, the CDR3 is TGTGCCAGCAGCCAATCAGGGGTCGTTTACGAGCAGTACTTC.

This clone was detected only a few times. This chain links TRBV20-1 with TRBJ2-7; 7 bases are shared with TRBD1. The V gene end was trimmed by 5 bases and the J gene end by 1 base; junction bases not matched to a gene: 8. Germline V gene lookup returns CDR1 DFQATT and CDR2 SNEGSKA (reference sequence). The CDR3 has 14 amino acids. CDR3 DNA: TGCAGTGCTGGGGGACAGACCTTATCCTACGAGCAGTACTTC. Protein sequence: CSAGGQTLSYEQYF.

CDR3 coding DNA: TGTGCCAGTATTACAGTGAACTATGGCTACACCTTC. Translated, it gives CASITVNYGYTF. The chain combines TRBV19 with TRBJ1-2, with D unclear. The V end was cut by 7 bases, the J end by 2 bases, with 8 bases between. Germline assignment: CDR1 LNHDA and CDR2 SQIVND (reference sequence). CDR3 length: 12 amino acids. The full variable domain, completed using reference TRBV19 and TRBJ1-2, is DGGITQSPKYLFRKEGQNVTLSCEQNLNHDAMYWYRQDPGQGLRLIYYSQIVNDFQKGDIAEGYSVSREKKESFPLTVTSAQKNPTAFYLCASITVNYGYTFGSGTRLTVV.

The rearrangement links TRBV25-1 to TRBJ2-2; 9 positions agree with TRBD1. This CDR3 spans 15 amino acids. V dropped 8 bases and J dropped 2; count of bases not matched to a gene: 6. Germline V CDR1 and CDR2: MGHDK, SYGVNS. CDR3 sequence: CASPTDRGNTGELFF. CDR3 nucleotides: TGTGCCAGCCCTACGGACAGGGGCAACACCGGGGAGCTGTTTTTT.

This chain uses TRBV4-3 with TRBJ2-1, with D possibly being TRBD1 (5 bases). The V end was cut by 0 bases, the J end by 5 bases, with 8 bases between. In germline, CDR1 is LGHNA, CDR2 YSLEER. The CDR3 totals 14 residues. The chain's CDR3 is CASSQEDSNNEQFF. The CDR3 nucleotides read TGCGCCAGCAGCCAAGAAGACAGTAACAATGAGCAGTTCTTC.

V gene TRBV30 combines with J gene TRBJ1-2, with D hard to call. There are 14 residues in the CDR3. V lost 0 bases and J lost 3, with 11 bases in between. Germline V gene data show CDR1 as GTSNPN and CDR2 as SVGIG (reference sequence). The CDR3 here is CAWSVGYTHYGYTF. For the CDR3, the DNA is TGTGCCTGGAGTGTCGGGTACACCCACTATGGCTACACCTTC.

V gene TRBV9 combines with J gene TRBJ1-6, with TRBD1 identical over 7 bases. In germline, CDR1 is SGDLS, CDR2 YYNGEE. Germline trimming cut 3 bases from V and 4 bases from J; bases unmatched to any gene: 4. This CDR3 comprises 15 residues. The chain's CDR3 is CASSAGQEYNSPLHF. DNA for the CDR3: TGTGCCAGCAGCGCCGGACAGGAGTATAATTCACCCCTCCACTTT.